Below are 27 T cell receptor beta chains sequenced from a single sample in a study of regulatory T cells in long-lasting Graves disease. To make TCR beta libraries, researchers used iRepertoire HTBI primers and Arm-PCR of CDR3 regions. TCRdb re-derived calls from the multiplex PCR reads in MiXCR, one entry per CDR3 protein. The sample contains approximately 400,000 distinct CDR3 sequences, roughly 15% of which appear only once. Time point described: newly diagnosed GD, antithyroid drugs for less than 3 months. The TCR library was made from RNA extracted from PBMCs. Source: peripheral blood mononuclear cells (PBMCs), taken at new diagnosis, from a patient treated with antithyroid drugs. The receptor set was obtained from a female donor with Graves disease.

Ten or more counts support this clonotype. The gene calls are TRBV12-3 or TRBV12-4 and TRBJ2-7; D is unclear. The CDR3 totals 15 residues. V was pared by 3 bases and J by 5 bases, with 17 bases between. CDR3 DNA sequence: TGTGCCAGCAGTTTTCAGGCGAGAGGCATCCACGAGCAGTACTTC. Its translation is CASSFQARGIHEQYF.

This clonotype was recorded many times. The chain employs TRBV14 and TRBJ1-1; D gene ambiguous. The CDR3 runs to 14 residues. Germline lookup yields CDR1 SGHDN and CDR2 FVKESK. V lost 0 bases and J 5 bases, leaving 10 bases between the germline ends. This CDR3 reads CASSQDLRRTEAFF. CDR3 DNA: TGTGCCAGCAGCCAAGATCTCAGGAGGACTGAAGCTTTCTTT.

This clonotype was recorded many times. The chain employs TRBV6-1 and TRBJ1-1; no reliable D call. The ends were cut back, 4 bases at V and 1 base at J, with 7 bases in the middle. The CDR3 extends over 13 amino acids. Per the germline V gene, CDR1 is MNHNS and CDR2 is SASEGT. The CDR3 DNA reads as TGTGCCAGCAGTGGTTTGGGGAACACTGAAGCTTTCTTT. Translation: CASSGLGNTEAFF.

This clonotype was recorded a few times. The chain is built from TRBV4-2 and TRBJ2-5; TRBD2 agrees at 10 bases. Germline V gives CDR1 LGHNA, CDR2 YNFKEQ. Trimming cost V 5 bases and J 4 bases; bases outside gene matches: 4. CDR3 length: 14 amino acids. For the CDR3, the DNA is TGTGCCAGCAGCAAGCGGGAGGGCCGAGAGACCCAGTACTTC. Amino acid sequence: CASSKREGRETQYF.

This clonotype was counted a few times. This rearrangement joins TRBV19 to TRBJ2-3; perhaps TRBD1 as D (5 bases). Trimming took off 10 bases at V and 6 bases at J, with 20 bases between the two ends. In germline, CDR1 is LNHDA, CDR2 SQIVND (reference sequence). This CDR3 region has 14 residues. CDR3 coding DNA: TGTGCCACCACCTTAGGGGTTACGGGCGATACGCAGTATTTT. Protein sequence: CATTLGVTGDTQYF.

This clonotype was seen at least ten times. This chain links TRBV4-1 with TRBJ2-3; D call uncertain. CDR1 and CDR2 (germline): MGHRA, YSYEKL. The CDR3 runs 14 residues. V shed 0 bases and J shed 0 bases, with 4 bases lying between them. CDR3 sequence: CASSQDYSTDTQYF. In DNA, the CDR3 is TGCGCCAGCAGCCAAGATTATAGCACAGATACGCAGTATTTT.

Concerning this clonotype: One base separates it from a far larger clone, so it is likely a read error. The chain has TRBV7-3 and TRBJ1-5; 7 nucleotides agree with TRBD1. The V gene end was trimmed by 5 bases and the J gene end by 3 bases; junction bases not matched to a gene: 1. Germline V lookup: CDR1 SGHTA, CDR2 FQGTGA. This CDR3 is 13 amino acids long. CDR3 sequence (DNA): TGTGCCAGCAGCCAGGGGGACAATCAGCCCCAGCATTTT. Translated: CASSQGDNQPQHF. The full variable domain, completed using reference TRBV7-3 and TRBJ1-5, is GAGVSQTPSNKVTEKGKYVELRCDPISGHTALYWYRQSLGQGPEFLIYFQGTGAADDSGLPNDRFFAVRPEGSVSTLKIQRTERGDSAVYLCASSQGDNQPQHFGDGTRLSIL.

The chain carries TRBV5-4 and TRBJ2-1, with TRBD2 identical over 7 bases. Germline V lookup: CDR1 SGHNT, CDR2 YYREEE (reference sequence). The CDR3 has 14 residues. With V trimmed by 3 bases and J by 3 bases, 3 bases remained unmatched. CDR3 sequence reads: CASSSERDYNEQFF. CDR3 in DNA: TGTGCCAGCAGCTCTGAGCGGGACTACAATGAGCAGTTCTTC.

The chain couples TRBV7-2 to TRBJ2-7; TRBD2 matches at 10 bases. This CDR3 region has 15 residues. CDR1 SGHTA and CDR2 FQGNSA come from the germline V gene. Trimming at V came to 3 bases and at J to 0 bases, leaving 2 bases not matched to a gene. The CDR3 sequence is CASSFGTSASYEQYF. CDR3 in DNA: TGTGCCAGCAGCTTCGGGACTAGCGCCTCCTACGAGCAGTACTTC.

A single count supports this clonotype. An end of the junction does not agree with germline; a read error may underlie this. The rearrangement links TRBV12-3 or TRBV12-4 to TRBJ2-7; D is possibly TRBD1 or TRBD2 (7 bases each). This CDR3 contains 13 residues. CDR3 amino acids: CASSLDREGEQYF. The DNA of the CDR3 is TGCGCCAGCAGTTTAGACAGGGAGGGTGAGCAGTACTTC.

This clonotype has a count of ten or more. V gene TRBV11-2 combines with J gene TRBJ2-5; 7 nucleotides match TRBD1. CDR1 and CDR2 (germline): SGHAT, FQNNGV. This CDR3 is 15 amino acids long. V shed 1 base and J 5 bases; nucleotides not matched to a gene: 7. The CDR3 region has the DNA TGTGCCAGCAGCTTAGTTGTAGGGGGCGAGGAGACCCAGTACTTC. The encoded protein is CASSLVVGGEETQYF. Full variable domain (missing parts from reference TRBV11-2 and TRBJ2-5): EAGVAQSPRYKIIEKRQSVAFWCNPISGHATLYWYQQILGQGPKLLIQFQNNGVVDDSQLPKDRFSAERLKGVDSTLKIQPAKLEDSAVYLCASSLVVGGEETQYFGPGTRLLVL.

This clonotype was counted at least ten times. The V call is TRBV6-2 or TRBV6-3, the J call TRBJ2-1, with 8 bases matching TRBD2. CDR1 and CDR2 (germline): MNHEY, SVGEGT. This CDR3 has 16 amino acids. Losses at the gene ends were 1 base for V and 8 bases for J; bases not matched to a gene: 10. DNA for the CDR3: TGTGCCAGCAGTTACTTCCCGGGAGGGCCGCTATATGAGCAGTTCTTC. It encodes CASSYFPGGPLYEQFF.

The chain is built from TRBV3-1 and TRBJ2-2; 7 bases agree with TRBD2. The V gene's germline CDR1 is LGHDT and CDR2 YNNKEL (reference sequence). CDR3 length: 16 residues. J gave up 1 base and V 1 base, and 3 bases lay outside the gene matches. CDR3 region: CASSQGLAGNTGELFF. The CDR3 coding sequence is TGTGCCAGCAGCCAAGGACTAGCTGGGAACACCGGGGAGCTGTTTTTT. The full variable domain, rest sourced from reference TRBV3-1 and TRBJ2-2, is DTAVSQTPKYLVTQMGNDKSIKCEQNLGHDTMYWYKQDSKKFLKIMFSYNNKELIINETVPNRFSPKSPDKAHLNLHINSLELGDSAVYFCASSQGLAGNTGELFFGEGSRLTVL.

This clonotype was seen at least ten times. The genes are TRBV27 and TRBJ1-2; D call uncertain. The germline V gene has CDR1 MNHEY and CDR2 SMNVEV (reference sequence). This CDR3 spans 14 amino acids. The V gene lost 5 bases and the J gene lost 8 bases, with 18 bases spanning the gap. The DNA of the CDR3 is TGTGCCAGCAGTCCCCACGACAATTTGGAAGGCTACACCTTC. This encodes CASSPHDNLEGYTF.

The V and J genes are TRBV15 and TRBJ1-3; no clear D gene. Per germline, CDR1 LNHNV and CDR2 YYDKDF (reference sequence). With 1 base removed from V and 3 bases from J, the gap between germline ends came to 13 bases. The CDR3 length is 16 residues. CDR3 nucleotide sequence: TGTGCCACCAGCAGAGGGTTGAGAAAGCGTGGAAACACCATATATTTT. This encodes CATSRGLRKRGNTIYF.

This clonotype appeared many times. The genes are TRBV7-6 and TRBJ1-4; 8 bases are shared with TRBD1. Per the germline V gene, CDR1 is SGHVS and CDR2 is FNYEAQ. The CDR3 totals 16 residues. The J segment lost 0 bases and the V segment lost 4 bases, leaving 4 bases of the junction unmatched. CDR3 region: CASSSGQGATNEKLFF. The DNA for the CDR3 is TGTGCCAGCAGCTCCGGACAGGGAGCAACTAATGAAAAACTGTTTTTT.

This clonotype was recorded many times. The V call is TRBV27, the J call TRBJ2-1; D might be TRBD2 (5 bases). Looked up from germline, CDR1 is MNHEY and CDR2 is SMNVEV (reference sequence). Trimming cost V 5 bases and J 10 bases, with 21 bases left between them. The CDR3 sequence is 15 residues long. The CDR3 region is CASSTPTMTKIEQFF. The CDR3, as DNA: TGTGCCAGCAGTACACCTACTATGACTAAGATAGAGCAGTTCTTC.

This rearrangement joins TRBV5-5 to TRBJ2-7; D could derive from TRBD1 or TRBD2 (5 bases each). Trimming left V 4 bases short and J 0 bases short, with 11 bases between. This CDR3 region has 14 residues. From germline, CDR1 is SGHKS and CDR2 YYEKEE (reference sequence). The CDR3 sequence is CASSLSGASYEQYF. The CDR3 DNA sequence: TGTGCCAGCAGCCTTTCCGGGGCCTCCTACGAGCAGTACTTC.

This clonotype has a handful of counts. This CDR3 reads CASSFGRGPYEQYF. The CDR3 nucleotides are TGTGCCAGCAGTTTTGGACGGGGCCCCTACGAGCAGTACTTC. The gene calls are TRBV25-1 and TRBJ2-7; D is tentatively TRBD1 or TRBD2 (5 bases each). The V end was cut by 5 bases, the J end by 2 bases, with 13 bases between. This CDR3 is 14 amino acids long. The germline CDR1 and CDR2 sequences are MGHDK and SYGVNS.

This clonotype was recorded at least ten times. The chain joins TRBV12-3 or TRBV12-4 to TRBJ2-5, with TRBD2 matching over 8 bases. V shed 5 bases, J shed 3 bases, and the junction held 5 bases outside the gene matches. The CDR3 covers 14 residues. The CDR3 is CASSRQRGKETQYF. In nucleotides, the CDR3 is TGTGCCAGCAGTCGCCAGCGGGGGAAAGAGACCCAGTACTTC.

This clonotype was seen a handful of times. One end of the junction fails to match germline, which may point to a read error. The CDR3 spells CASRLVVSGTNTIYF. DNA for the CDR3: TGTGCCAGCAGATTAGTGGTTTCGGGGACAAACACCATATATTTT. This chain links TRBV11-2 with TRBJ1-3; D might be TRBD1 (5 bases). Germline V gives CDR1 SGHAT, CDR2 FQNNGV. The CDR3 sequence is 15 residues long.

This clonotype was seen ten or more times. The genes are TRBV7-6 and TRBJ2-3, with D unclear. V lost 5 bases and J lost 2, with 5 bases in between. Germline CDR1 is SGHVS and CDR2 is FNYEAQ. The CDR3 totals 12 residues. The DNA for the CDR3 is TGTGCCAGCAGCGTCACCACAGATACGCAGTATTTT. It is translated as CASSVTTDTQYF.

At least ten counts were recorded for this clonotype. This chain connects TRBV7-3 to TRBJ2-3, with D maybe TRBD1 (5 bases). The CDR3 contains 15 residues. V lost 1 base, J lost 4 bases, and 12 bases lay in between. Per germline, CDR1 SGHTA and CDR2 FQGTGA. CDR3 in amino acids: CASSLRGRGADTQYF. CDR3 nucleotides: TGTGCCAGCAGCTTAAGGGGCAGAGGAGCAGATACGCAGTATTTT. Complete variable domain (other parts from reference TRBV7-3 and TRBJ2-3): GAGVSQTPSNKVTEKGKYVELRCDPISGHTALYWYRQSLGQGPEFLIYFQGTGAADDSGLPNDRFFAVRPEGSVSTLKIQRTERGDSAVYLCASSLRGRGADTQYFGPGTRLTVL.

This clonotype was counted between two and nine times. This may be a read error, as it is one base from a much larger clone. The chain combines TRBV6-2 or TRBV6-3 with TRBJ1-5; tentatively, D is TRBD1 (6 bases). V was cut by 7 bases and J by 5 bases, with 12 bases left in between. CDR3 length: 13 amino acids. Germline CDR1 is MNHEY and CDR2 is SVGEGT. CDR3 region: CASKGHGDQPQHF. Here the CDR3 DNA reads TGTGCCAGCAAGGGACATGGCGATCAGCCCCAGCATTTT.

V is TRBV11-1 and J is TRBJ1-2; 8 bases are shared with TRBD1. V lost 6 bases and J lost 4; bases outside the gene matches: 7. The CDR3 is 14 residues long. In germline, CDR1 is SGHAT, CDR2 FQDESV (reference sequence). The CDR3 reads CASSTRTGTYGYTF. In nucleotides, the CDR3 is TGTGCCAGCAGTACGAGGACAGGGACCTATGGCTACACCTTC.

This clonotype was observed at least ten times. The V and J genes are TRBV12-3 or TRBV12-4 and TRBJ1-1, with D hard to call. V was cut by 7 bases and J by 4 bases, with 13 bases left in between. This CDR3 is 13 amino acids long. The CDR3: CASTPVGVTEAFF. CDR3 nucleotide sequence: TGTGCCAGCACCCCTGTCGGGGTCACTGAAGCTTTCTTT.

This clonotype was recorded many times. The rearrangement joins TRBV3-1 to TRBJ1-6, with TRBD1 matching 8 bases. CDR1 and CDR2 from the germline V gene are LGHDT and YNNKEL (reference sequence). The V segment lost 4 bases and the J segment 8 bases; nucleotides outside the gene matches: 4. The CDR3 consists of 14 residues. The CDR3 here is CASSLDRGDSPLHF. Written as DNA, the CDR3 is TGTGCCAGCAGCCTCGACAGGGGAGATTCACCCCTCCACTTT.